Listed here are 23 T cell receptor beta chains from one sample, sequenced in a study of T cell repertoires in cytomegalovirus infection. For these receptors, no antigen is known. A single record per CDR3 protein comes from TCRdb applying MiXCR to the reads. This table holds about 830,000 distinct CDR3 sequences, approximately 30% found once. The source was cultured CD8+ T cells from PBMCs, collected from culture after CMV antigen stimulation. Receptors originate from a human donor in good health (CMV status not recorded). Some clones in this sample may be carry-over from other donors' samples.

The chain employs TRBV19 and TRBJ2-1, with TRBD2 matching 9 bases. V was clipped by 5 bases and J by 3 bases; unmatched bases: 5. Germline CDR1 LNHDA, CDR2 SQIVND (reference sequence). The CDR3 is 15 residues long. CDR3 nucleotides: TGTGCCAGTAGTGTTAGCGGGGGAGGCTACAATGAGCAGTTCTTC. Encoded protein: CASSVSGGGYNEQFF.

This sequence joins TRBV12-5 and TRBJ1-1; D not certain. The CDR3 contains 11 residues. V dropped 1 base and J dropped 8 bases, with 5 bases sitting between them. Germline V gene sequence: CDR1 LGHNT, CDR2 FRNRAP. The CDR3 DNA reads TGTGCTAGTGGTTTGGGCGGAGAAGCTTTCTTT. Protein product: CASGLGGEAFF.

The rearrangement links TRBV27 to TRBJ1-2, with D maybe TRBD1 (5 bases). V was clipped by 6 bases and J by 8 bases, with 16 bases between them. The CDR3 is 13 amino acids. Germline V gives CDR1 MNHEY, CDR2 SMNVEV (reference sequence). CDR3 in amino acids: CASSLGAFMGYTF. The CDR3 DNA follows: TGTGCCAGCAGCCTCGGGGCTTTTATGGGCTACACCTTC.

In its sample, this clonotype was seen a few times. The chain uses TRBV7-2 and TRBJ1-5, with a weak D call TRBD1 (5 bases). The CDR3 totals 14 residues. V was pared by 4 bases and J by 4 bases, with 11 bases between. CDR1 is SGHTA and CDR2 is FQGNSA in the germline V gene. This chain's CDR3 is CASSYGTPNQPQHF. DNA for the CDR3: TGTGCCAGCAGCTACGGGACTCCAAATCAGCCCCAGCATTTT.

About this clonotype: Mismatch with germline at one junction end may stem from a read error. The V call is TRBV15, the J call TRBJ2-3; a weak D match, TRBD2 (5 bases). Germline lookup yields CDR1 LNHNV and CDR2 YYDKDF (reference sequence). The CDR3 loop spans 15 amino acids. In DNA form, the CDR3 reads TGTGCCACCAACAGAGGGCTGGCGGGCACAGATACGCAGTATTTT. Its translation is CATNRGLAGTDTQYF.

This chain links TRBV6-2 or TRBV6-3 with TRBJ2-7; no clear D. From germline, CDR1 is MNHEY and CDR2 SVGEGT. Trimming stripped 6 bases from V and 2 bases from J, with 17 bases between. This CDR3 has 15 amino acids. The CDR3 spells CASSQTQIPPYEQYF. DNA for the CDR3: TGTGCCAGCAGCCAGACACAAATCCCACCCTACGAGCAGTACTTC.

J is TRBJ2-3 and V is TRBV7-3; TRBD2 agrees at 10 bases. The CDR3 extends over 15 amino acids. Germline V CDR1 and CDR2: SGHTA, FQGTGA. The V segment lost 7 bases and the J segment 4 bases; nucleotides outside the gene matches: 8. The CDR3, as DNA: TGTGCCAGCAACATAGCGGGGGGTGGGTCAGATACGCAGTATTTT. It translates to CASNIAGGGSDTQYF.

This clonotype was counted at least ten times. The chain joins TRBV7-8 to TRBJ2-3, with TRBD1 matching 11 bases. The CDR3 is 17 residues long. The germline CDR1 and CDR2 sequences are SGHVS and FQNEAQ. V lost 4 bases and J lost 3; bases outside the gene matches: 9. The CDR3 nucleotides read TGTGCCAGCAGCTACACTGGACAGGGGGCACGGACAGATACGCAGTATTTT. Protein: CASSYTGQGARTDTQYF.

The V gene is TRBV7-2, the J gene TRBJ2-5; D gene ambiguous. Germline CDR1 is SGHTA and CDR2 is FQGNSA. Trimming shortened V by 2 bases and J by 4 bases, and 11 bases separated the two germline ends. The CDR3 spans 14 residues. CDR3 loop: CASSLQGKGETQYF. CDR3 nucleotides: TGTGCCAGCAGCTTACAAGGGAAGGGAGAGACCCAGTACTTC.

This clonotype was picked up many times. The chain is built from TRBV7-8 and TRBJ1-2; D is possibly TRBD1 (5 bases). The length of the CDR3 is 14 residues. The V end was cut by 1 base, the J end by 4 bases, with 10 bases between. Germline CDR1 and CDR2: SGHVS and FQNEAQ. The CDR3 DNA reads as TGTGCCAGCAGCTTAGGGGACCCATCCTATGGCTACACCTTC. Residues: CASSLGDPSYGYTF.

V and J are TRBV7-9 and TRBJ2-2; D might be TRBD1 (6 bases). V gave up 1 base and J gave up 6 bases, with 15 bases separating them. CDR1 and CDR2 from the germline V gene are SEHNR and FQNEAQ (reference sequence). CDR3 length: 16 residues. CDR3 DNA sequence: TGTGCCAGCAGCTTAGTTAGGACAGCCTTACCCGGGGAGCTGTTTTTT. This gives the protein CASSLVRTALPGELFF.

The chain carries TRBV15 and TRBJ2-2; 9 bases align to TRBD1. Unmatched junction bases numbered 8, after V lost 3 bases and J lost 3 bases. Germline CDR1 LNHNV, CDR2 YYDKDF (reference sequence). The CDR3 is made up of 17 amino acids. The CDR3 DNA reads TGTGCCACCAGCAGTGGAGGACAGGGGATGTACACCGGGGAGCTGTTTTTT. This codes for CATSSGGQGMYTGELFF.

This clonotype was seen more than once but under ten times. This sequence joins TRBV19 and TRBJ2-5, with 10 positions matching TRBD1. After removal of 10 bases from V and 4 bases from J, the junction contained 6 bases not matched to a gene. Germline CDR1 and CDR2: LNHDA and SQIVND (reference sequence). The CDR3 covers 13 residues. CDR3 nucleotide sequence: TGTGCCATAGGGACAGGGGTCGGAGAGACCCAGTACTTC. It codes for CAIGTGVGETQYF.

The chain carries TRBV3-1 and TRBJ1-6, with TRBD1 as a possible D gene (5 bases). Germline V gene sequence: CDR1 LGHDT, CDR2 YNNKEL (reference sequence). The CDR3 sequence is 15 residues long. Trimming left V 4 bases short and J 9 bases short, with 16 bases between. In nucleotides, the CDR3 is TGTGCCAGCAGCCCGCGGACGGGGGGTCTTTCACCCCTCCACTTT. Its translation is CASSPRTGGLSPLHF.

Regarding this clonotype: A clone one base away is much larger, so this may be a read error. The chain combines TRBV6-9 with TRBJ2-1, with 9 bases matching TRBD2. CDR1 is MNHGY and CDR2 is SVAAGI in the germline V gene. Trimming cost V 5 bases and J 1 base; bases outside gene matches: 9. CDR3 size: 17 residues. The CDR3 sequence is CASSQKSGLASYNEQFF. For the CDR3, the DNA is TGTGCCAGCAGTCAAAAATCGGGACTAGCTTCCTACAATGAGCAGTTCTTC.

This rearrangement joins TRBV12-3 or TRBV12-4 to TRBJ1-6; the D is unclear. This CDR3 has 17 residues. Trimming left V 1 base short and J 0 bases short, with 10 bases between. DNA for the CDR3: TGTGCCAGCAGTTTAGTTTCGTGGAGCTCCTATAATTCACCCCTCCACTTT. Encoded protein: CASSLVSWSSYNSPLHF.

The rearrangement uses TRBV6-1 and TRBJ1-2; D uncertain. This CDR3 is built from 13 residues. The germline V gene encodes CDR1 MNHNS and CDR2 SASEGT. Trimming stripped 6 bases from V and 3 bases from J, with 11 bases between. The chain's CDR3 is CASRAVLDYGYTF. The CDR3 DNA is TGTGCCAGCAGGGCAGTATTGGACTATGGCTACACCTTC.

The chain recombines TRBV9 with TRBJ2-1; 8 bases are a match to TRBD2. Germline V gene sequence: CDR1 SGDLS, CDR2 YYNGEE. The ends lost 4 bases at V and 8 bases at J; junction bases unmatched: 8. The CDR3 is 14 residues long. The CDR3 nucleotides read TGTGCCAGCAGCCCCCCGCGGGGGGCCCATGAGCAGTTCTTC. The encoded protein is CASSPPRGAHEQFF.

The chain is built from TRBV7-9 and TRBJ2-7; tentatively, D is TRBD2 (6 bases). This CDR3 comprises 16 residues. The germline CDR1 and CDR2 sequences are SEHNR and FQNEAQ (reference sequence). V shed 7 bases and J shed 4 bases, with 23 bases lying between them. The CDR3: CASKDLRRDGDYEQYF. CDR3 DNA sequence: TGTGCCAGCAAAGATCTCCGGCGGGACGGAGATTACGAGCAGTACTTC.

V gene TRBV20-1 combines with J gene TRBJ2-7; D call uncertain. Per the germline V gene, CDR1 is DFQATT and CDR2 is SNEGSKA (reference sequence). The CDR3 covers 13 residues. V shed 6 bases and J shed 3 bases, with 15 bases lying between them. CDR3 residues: CSASTPVSYEQYF. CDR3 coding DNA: TGCAGTGCCTCTACCCCCGTCAGCTACGAGCAGTACTTC.

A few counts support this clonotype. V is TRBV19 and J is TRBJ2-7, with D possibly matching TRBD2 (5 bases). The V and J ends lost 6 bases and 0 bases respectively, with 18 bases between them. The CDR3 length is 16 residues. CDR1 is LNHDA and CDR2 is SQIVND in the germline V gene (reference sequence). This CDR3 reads CASSRVEPGSSYEQYV. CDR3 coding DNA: TGTGCCAGTAGCCGCGTGGAGCCGGGGAGCTCCTACGAGCAGTACGTC.

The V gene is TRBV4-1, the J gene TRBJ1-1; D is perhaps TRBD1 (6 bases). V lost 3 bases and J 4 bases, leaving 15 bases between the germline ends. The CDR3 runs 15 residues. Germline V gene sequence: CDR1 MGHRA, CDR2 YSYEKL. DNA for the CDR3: TGCGCCAGCAGCCAGGGACAACACAGTCGCACTGAAGCTTTCTTT. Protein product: CASSQGQHSRTEAFF.

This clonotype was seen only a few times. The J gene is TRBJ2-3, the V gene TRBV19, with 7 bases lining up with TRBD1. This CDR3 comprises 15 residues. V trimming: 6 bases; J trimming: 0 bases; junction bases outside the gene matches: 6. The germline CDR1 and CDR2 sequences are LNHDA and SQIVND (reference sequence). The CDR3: CASSMRDRSTDTQYF. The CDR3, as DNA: TGTGCCAGTAGCATGAGGGACAGAAGCACAGATACGCAGTATTTT.